This TCR beta chain was captured by sequencing in a study of CXCR3-negative and CXCR3-positive naive CD8 T cells. Researchers sorted 300,000 cells of each CD8+ T cell subset in triplicate. The naive CD8+ gate required CD45RO-CCR7+CD27+CD95- phenotype. Study outcomes and limitations: CXCR3-positive naive cells carried more hydrophobic TRB CDR3s than CXCR3-negative naive cells did.

Remarks on this clonotype: The antigen remains undetermined.

Germline V gene data show CDR1 as MNHEY and CDR2 as SVGAGI. The CDR3 runs to 14 residues. In preparing the TRB cDNA libraries, 5' RACE with UMI labels was used. Following a re-call of the 5' RACE reads, TCRdb has one entry per CDR3 protein and lacks DNA. This sample's clone table lists tens of thousands of distinct CDR3 sequences. The source of this sequence is a human donor in good health. Some clones in this sample may be carry-over from other donors' samples. The sample consisted of naive CXCR3+ CD8+ T cells from blood. Subset meaning: CD45RO-CCR7+CD27+CD95- naive CD8+ T cells expressing CXCR3 (TNR3+). The gene calls are TRBV6-5 and TRBJ2-7; lacking DNA, the TRBD2 call made by TCRdb goes unchecked. The CDR3 sequence: CASRLSGNSYEQYF.